Each of the 29 T cell receptor beta chains below was sequenced from the same sample in a study of identifying expanded T cells in peripheral blood. Data came from immunoSEQ multiplex PCR; TCRdb stores just in-frame clones and leaves some out. The sample has fewer than 130,000 clones; approximately 90% are singletons. The sequenced sample was blood. All receptors derive from a person aged 18 to 70 in good health.

The chain recombines TRBV7-2 with TRBJ2-7; D remains unclear. Germline values: CDR1 SGHTA, CDR2 FQGNSA. Trimming left V 0 bases short and J 2 bases short, with 5 bases between. The CDR3 length is 13 residues. The CDR3 DNA is TGTGCCAGCAGCTTAGCTTTTACCTACGAGCAGTACTTC. Its protein product is CASSLAFTYEQYF.

This clone is a singleton in its sample. The J gene is TRBJ1-2, the V gene TRBV19; a weak D match, TRBD1 (6 bases). The CDR3 has 14 amino acids. Between the trimmed V and J ends, which lost 3 bases and 4 bases, there was a span of 12 bases. Germline V gene lookup returns CDR1 LNHDA and CDR2 SQIVND (reference sequence). CDR3 loop: CASSIRQGTYGYTF. Here the CDR3 DNA reads TGTGCCAGTAGTATTCGGCAGGGGACCTATGGCTACACCTTC.

This clone has only one observation. This chain connects TRBV7-8 to TRBJ2-7, with 12 bases fitting TRBD2. This CDR3 comprises 17 residues. In germline, CDR1 is SGHVS, CDR2 FQNEAQ. Trimming at V came to 1 base and at J to 5 bases, leaving 9 bases not matched to a gene. CDR3 residues: CASSLEASGGAPHEQYF. The DNA of the CDR3 is TGTGCCAGCAGCTTAGAGGCTAGCGGGGGGGCTCCCCACGAGCAGTACTTC. The full variable domain, rest sourced from reference TRBV7-8 and TRBJ2-7, is GAGVSQSPRYKVAKRGQDVALRCDPISGHVSLFWYQQALGQGPEFLTYFQNEAQLDKSGLPSDRFFAERPEGSVSTLKIQRTQQEDSAVYLCASSLEASGGAPHEQYFGPGTRLTVT.

This clone is a singleton in its sample. V and J are TRBV9 and TRBJ2-2, with a tentative D call TRBD2 (5 bases). Germline CDR1 reads SGDLS; CDR2 reads YYNGEE. V was pared by 4 bases and J by 8 bases, with 15 bases between. This CDR3 region has 14 residues. In DNA form, the CDR3 reads TGTGCCAGCAGCCCGTCCCAAGCGGTGGGGGAGCTGTTTTTT. Its protein is CASSPSQAVGELFF.

The V call is TRBV29-1, the J call TRBJ2-7, with 7 bases fitting TRBD2. CDR1 SQVTM and CDR2 ANQGSEA come from the germline V gene. After removal of 7 bases from V and 4 bases from J, the junction contained 7 bases not matched to a gene. The CDR3 loop spans 12 amino acids. This CDR3 reads CSAGTTHYEQYF. CDR3 nucleotide sequence: TGCAGCGCCGGGACTACACATTACGAGCAGTACTTC.

The chain carries TRBV7-8 and TRBJ2-5, with D perhaps matching TRBD1 (8 bases). V gave up 5 bases and J gave up 4 bases, with 17 bases separating them. The CDR3 runs 15 residues. Germline lookup yields CDR1 SGHVS and CDR2 FQNEAQ. The DNA for the CDR3 is TGTGCCAGCAGCACGATACAGGGGGGGGGAGAGACCCAGTACTTC. Translating it yields CASSTIQGGGETQYF.

V is TRBV27 and J is TRBJ2-7, with D unclear. Germline assignment: CDR1 MNHEY and CDR2 SMNVEV (reference sequence). The CDR3 is made up of 13 amino acids. With 4 bases removed from V and 0 bases from J, the gap between germline ends came to 7 bases. The CDR3 loop is CASSYTDSYEQYF. As DNA, the CDR3 is TGTGCCAGCAGTTACACAGACTCCTACGAGCAGTACTTC.

The chain is built from TRBV7-8 and TRBJ2-5; 11 bases map to TRBD1. V was clipped by 2 bases and J by 5 bases; unmatched bases: 4. The CDR3 totals 15 residues. Germline assignment: CDR1 SGHVS and CDR2 FQNEAQ. The CDR3 DNA reads TGTGCCAGCAGCTTACGGGACAGGGGGAGTGAGACCCAGTACTTC. It encodes CASSLRDRGSETQYF.

V and J are TRBV2 and TRBJ2-2; perhaps TRBD1 as D (6 bases). This CDR3 is 14 amino acids long. Deletions cut 9 bases from V and 3 bases from J, with 14 bases between. CDR1 and CDR2 from the germline V gene are SNHLY and FYNNEI. The CDR3 DNA follows: TGTGCCAGTCGGGCAGGGGTGGACACCGGGGAGCTGTTTTTT. The encoded protein is CASRAGVDTGELFF.

This rearrangement joins TRBV4-2 to TRBJ1-2, with 10 bases lining up with TRBD1. Germline CDR1 LGHNA, CDR2 YNFKEQ. V trimming: 4 bases; J trimming: 4 bases; junction bases outside the gene matches: 0. The CDR3 runs to 13 residues. The CDR3 here is CASSRTGGYGYTF. The CDR3 DNA sequence: TGTGCCAGCAGCCGGACAGGGGGCTATGGCTACACCTTC.

The chain employs TRBV29-1 and TRBJ2-5; TRBD1 agrees at 7 bases. The germline CDR1 and CDR2 sequences are SQVTM and ANQGSEA. This CDR3 region has 14 residues. The V gene end was trimmed by 4 bases and the J gene end by 5 bases; junction bases not matched to a gene: 10. The CDR3 region is CSVAGQQNGETQYF. The DNA for the CDR3 is TGCAGCGTTGCGGGACAGCAGAACGGGGAGACCCAGTACTTC.

The chain uses TRBV5-1 and TRBJ1-1; TRBD1 agrees at 7 bases. Germline values: CDR1 SGHRS, CDR2 YFSETQ. V shed 6 bases and J 2 bases; nucleotides not matched to a gene: 7. CDR3 length: 14 amino acids. The CDR3 sequence is CASTRDSVNTEAFF. The CDR3 bases are TGCGCCAGCACCCGGGACAGCGTAAACACTGAAGCTTTCTTT.

The chain is built from TRBV7-8 and TRBJ1-1, with D perhaps TRBD1 (6 bases). The CDR3 runs 15 residues. Germline values: CDR1 SGHVS, CDR2 FQNEAQ. Trimming left V 5 bases short and J 0 bases short, with 13 bases between. In DNA, the CDR3 is TGTGCCAGCAGCCTAGGGGGAGCCCTGAACACTGAAGCTTTCTTT. Translated, it gives CASSLGGALNTEAFF.

The chain links TRBV5-1 to TRBJ1-4; TRBD1 matches at 7 bases. Losses at the gene ends were 4 bases for V and 6 bases for J; bases not matched to a gene: 12. The CDR3 covers 16 residues. Per the germline V gene, CDR1 is SGHRS and CDR2 is YFSETQ. CDR3 nucleotide sequence: TGCGCCAGCAGCCTGAGACAGGGACAGTCATATGAAAAACTGTTTTTT. It yields the protein CASSLRQGQSYEKLFF.

The V call is TRBV6-6, the J call TRBJ2-3, with 10 bases identical to TRBD2. This CDR3 has 15 amino acids. V was clipped by 10 bases and J by 2 bases; unmatched bases: 9. From germline, CDR1 is MNHNY and CDR2 SVGAGI (reference sequence). The CDR3 reads CATFWTSGFTDTQYF. DNA of the CDR3: TGTGCCACCTTCTGGACTAGCGGTTTCACAGATACGCAGTATTTT.

This clone was recorded once. DNA for the CDR3: TGTGCCAGCAGCTGGGACAGGGGAGAGACCCAGTACTTC. Translated, it gives CASSWDRGETQYF. The chain couples TRBV14 to TRBJ2-5, with TRBD1 matching 10 bases. Germline values: CDR1 SGHDN, CDR2 FVKESK. This CDR3 contains 13 residues. The ends lost 5 bases at V and 4 bases at J; junction bases unmatched: 1.

This rearrangement joins TRBV7-2 to TRBJ1-3, with a possible D match to TRBD1 (6 bases). The CDR3 contains 15 residues. In germline, CDR1 is SGHTA, CDR2 FQGNSA. Trimming shortened V by 2 bases and J by 3 bases, and 11 bases separated the two germline ends. CDR3 protein: CASSLNRVIGNTIYF. In DNA form, the CDR3 reads TGTGCCAGCAGCTTAAACAGGGTAATTGGAAACACCATATATTTT.

The chain employs TRBV4-1 and TRBJ2-6, with TRBD2 as a possible D gene (5 bases). The germline V and J ends were trimmed by 3 bases and 4 bases, with 16 bases remaining between them. This CDR3 has 17 residues. Germline V gene lookup returns CDR1 MGHRA and CDR2 YSYEKL. In nucleotides, the CDR3 is TGCGCCAGCAGCCATAGGACTGCCTCCGAGGGGGCCAACGTCCTGACTTTC. It translates to CASSHRTASEGANVLTF.

J is TRBJ2-3 and V is TRBV14; 11 bases are shared with TRBD2. The trim removed 4 bases at V and 2 bases at J, leaving 11 bases unmatched. The CDR3 spans 18 residues. Germline loops: CDR1 SGHDN, CDR2 FVKESK. The CDR3 nucleotides are TGTGCCAGCAGCCCGTCGACCGGGACTAGCGGCTACACAGATACGCAGTATTTT. Its translation: CASSPSTGTSGYTDTQYF.

V is TRBV6-5 and J is TRBJ1-6; the D is unclear. The CDR3 totals 15 residues. In germline, CDR1 is MNHEY, CDR2 SVGAGI. V was clipped by 4 bases and J by 2 bases, with 9 bases between them. The DNA of the CDR3 is TGTGCCAGCAGTTTAGGCGCAGCCTATAATTCACCCCTCCACTTT. As protein: CASSLGAAYNSPLHF.

The chain combines TRBV7-2 with TRBJ1-3, with a possible D match to TRBD1 (5 bases). The CDR3 consists of 15 residues. Trimming pared 4 bases from V and 0 bases from J, leaving 10 bases between. CDR1 SGHTA and CDR2 FQGNSA come from the germline V gene. CDR3 residues: CASSSDSSSGNTIYF. The DNA of the CDR3 is TGTGCCAGCAGCTCAGACAGTAGCTCTGGAAACACCATATATTTT.

CDR3 DNA sequence: TGTGCCATCAGTGAGTCGCTACGGAACTATGGCTACACCTTC. It yields the protein CAISESLRNYGYTF. The chain couples TRBV10-3 to TRBJ1-2, with D unclear. Trimming shortened V by 0 bases and J by 2 bases, and 7 bases separated the two germline ends. Germline V lookup: CDR1 ENHRY, CDR2 SYGVKD. This CDR3 comprises 14 residues.

The chain links TRBV6-5 to TRBJ2-3; 10 nucleotides line up with TRBD2. This CDR3 is 14 amino acids long. Germline CDR1 is MNHEY and CDR2 is SVGAGI. J gave up 5 bases and V 6 bases, and 5 bases lay outside the gene matches. The chain's CDR3 is CASRFSGGLDTQYF. The CDR3 nucleotides read TGTGCCAGCAGGTTTAGCGGGGGGTTAGATACGCAGTATTTT.

The chain joins TRBV7-7 to TRBJ2-2; possible D gene TRBD1, 6 bases. This CDR3 has 13 amino acids. The germline V and J ends were trimmed by 3 bases and 7 bases, with 9 bases remaining between them. Germline assignment: CDR1 SSHAT and CDR2 FNYEAQ (reference sequence). CDR3 region: CASSFTRGGELFF. DNA for the CDR3: TGTGCCAGCAGCTTTACCAGGGGCGGGGAGCTGTTTTTT. Full variable domain (remainder filled in from reference TRBV7-7 and TRBJ2-2): GAGVSQSPRYKVTKRGQDVTLRCDPISSHATLYWYQQALGQGPEFLTYFNYEAQPDKSGLPSDRFSAERPEGSISTLTIQRTEQRDSAMYRCASSFTRGGELFFGEGSRLTVL.

This clone was picked up a small number of times. V is TRBV28 and J is TRBJ2-3; D ambiguous. Trimming shortened V by 6 bases and J by 4 bases, and 14 bases separated the two germline ends. CDR1 is MDHEN and CDR2 is SYDVKM in the germline V gene. The CDR3 is 14 amino acids. CDR3 nucleotides: TGTGCCAGCAGGGGTCCTACGACGGCAGATACGCAGTATTTT. As protein: CASRGPTTADTQYF.

V usage is TRBV5-6 and J usage is TRBJ1-1, with 8 bases that match TRBD1. CDR1 SGHDT and CDR2 YYEEEE come from the germline V gene. V shed 2 bases, J shed 6 bases, and the junction held 6 bases outside the gene matches. The CDR3 runs to 14 residues. CDR3 amino acids: CASSLGQGLPEAFF. DNA for the CDR3: TGTGCCAGCAGCTTAGGACAGGGCCTACCTGAAGCTTTCTTT. The complete variable domain, with remaining parts taken from reference TRBV5-6 and TRBJ1-1, reads DAGVTQSPTHLIKTRGQQVTLRCSPKSGHDTVSWYQQALGQGPQFIFQYYEEEERQRGNFPDRFSGHQFPNYSSELNVNALLLGDSALYLCASSLGQGLPEAFFGQGTRLTVV.

V usage is TRBV2 and J usage is TRBJ2-2, with TRBD2 matching over 13 bases. This CDR3 spans 16 amino acids. V trimming: 5 bases; J trimming: 3 bases; junction bases outside the gene matches: 3. Germline V lookup: CDR1 SNHLY, CDR2 FYNNEI. CDR3 sequence reads: CASSLGLAGDTGELFF. CDR3 nucleotide sequence: TGTGCCAGCAGTTTAGGACTAGCGGGGGACACCGGGGAGCTGTTTTTT.

The chain couples TRBV28 to TRBJ2-3; D unclear. Germline values: CDR1 MDHEN, CDR2 SYDVKM. There are 13 residues in the CDR3. With 4 bases removed from V and 0 bases from J, the gap between germline ends came to 5 bases. CDR3 residues: CASSSPSTDTQYF. DNA for the CDR3: TGTGCCAGCAGTTCCCCGAGCACAGATACGCAGTATTTT.

Only a few counts were recorded for this clone. The gene calls are TRBV7-8 and TRBJ2-1; tentatively, D is TRBD1 (6 bases). Trimming took off 7 bases at V and 0 bases at J, with 10 bases between the two ends. Germline assignment: CDR1 SGHVS and CDR2 FQNEAQ. This CDR3 region has 14 residues. The CDR3 region is CASKDRSSYNEQFF. CDR3 sequence (DNA): TGTGCCAGCAAGGACAGAAGCTCCTACAATGAGCAGTTCTTC.